Reported below is one TCR beta chain. The Seattle patients joined while their infection was active and were tracked longitudinally afterward. This record comes from a study of blood T cell repertoires in COVID-19. Study-level background: From the United States, Italy and Spain came samples of acute and convalescent COVID-19. The cDNA or gDNA used as material had been derived from T cells, B-cell-depleted T cells, or PBMCs.

Original data processing: Reference gene primer amplification yielded estimated nucleated cell counts. Produced via immunoSEQ multiplex PCR; TCRdb's table is partial and in-frame only. The V and J calls and the clone size are those of that table, but D and trimming were determined from the DNA. Of about half a million clones listed, about 91% were seen once; the top ten hold over 0.7%. V lost 4 bases and J 11 bases, leaving 10 bases between the germline ends. This CDR3 is built from 12 residues. From germline, CDR1 is SGHDT and CDR2 YYEEEE. Sequenced material: peripheral blood. This chain connects TRBV5-6 to TRBJ1-6; D gene ambiguous. The clonotype was recovered from a young man with COVID-19, enrolled during active disease. The CDR3 here is CASSRPNTPLHF. CDR3 DNA: TGTGCCAGCAGCCGTCCCAACACACCCCTCCACTTT.